Here is one T cell receptor (beta chain) with its context. This clone was seen once. It lacks a known antigen. Nothing much larger sits one base from this clone, and base qualities are not available. Separate from the roughly 660-subject first cohort, the validation cohort of 120 subjects was the group to which the donors belonged. The library relied on the immunoSEQ multiplex PCR assay. The paper's processing steps were these. A statistical classification framework was built for diagnosing cytomegalovirus status from the catalog of TCR beta chain sequences. Sourced from immuneACCESS, this table was stored by TCRdb with only in-frame sequences that have V and J called. A share of the clones is absent; for the studies checked, an unresolved V gene accounts for under half, and the remainder has no known explanation. V, J and clone size are those of that table, while D and trimming were read from the DNA. The sample yields 60,000 to 90,000 clones; around 85% were counted once. The top ten clonotypes cover less than 3% of the sample.

Here V drops 0 bases and J drops 7 bases, and the junction holds 7 bases not matched to any gene. The germline V gene encodes CDR1 SGHDT and CDR2 YYEEEE. The CDR3 contains 16 residues, cysteine and phenylalanine counted. Of all the DNA, just the CDR3 is kept, 48 bases in frame from base 1. This record belongs to a study of cytomegalovirus exposure and HLA in healthy donors (dated by TCRdb to the late 2010s). Looking at the study overall: The 666 repertoires of the first cohort and the 95 to 150 validation repertoires were produced on the same platform, according to a later analysis. The study aimed to test whether cataloging public T cell receptors could reveal signatures of past pathogen exposure. In addition to the first cohort of 666 subjects, a separate validation cohort of 120 different subjects was used. The study combined high-throughput TCR immunosequencing, statistical association of individual TCRs with disease status, and machine learning to predict cytomegalovirus infection status.

What the study reported, not specific to this receptor: The authors suggested that the approach could potentially be generalized to other disease states and immunological phenotypes. All 130 or so repertoires were used to score co-occurrence in the validation cohort in a later analysis, because that analysis had no HLA typing for the cohort. A later analysis found that TCRs clustered in the first cohort also tended to co-occur in the 110 or so validation repertoires, with approximately 94% of cluster scores above 0. A total of fewer than 200 TCR beta chains were listed by the study as associated with cytomegalovirus. In vitro tests confirmed that a few of the cytomegalovirus-associated TCR beta chains recognize cytomegalovirus antigens. In both the original and validation cohorts, the classifier was reported to diagnose cytomegalovirus status with high specificity and sensitivity. While some public TCRs were present in many individuals, most TCR sequences turned up only very rarely across donors.

This receptor was identified in a young man in good health and CMV-seronegative. The rearrangement joined TRBV5-6 to TRBJ1-6, with 7 junctional bases fitting TRBD1. The source material was PBMCs. The sequenced DNA: TGTGCCAGCAGCTTGGGGGCAGGGGGAGGCAATTCACCCCTCCACTTT. This is translated as CASSLGAGGGNSPLHF.